This is a list of T cell receptor beta chains from one sample in a study of Tregs in tolerant kidney transplant recipients. Sequenced by immunoSEQ multiplex PCR; TCRdb stores in-frame clones only, minus some. The sample holds tens of thousands of clones; more than 85% are singletons and the top ten take around 1.4%. Sequencing was performed on CD4+ T cells from blood (PBMCs), taken 24 months after the transplant. Receptor source: a human patient who received a combined kidney and bone marrow transplant. Some T cells may have originated in the graft donor. Both conserved end residues are trimmed from each CDR3.

V gene	J gene	CDR3 protein
TRBV9	TRBJ1-6	ASSVRGDSPLH
TRBV15	TRBJ1-4	ATSEGDTNEKLF
TRBV7-2	TRBJ1-4	ASCAQTGGFGKLF
TRBV14	TRBJ2-1	ASSPEWGLYNEQF
TRBV7-8	TRBJ2-1	ASSSRGRQF
TRBV27	TRBJ2-3	ASSHPADTQY
TRBV9	TRBJ2-3	ASSLRGSGPSPDTQY
TRBV5-1	TRBJ1-2	ASSRRVEDNYGYT
TRBV7-6	TRBJ1-5	ASSLSGGENNQPQH
TRBV4-3	TRBJ2-2	ASSQSTPAGLTGELF
TRBV18	TRBJ2-2	ASSRGRMNTGELF
TRBV23-1	TRBJ1-3	ASSQNRVTPHTIY
TRBV5-4	TRBJ2-7	ASSLDGTTYEQY
TRBV4-3	TRBJ2-5	ASSQGLGTVQETQY
TRBV6-6	TRBJ2-1	ASRTIAGGNNEQF
TRBV5-1	TRBJ2-5	ASSYSGEETQY
TRBV19	TRBJ2-5	ASGPPSGPKETQY
TRBV15	TRBJ2-5	ATSRDGGLAGLAETQY
TRBV11-3	TRBJ2-1	ASSSFFRAYNEQF
TRBV10-3	TRBJ1-4	AISDRGSSGEKLF
TRBV5-5	TRBJ1-1	ASSLETGQIEAF
TRBV12-5	TRBJ1-1	ASGLVLGRGHSGTEAF
TRBV28	TRBJ2-3	ASSFIVDTQY
TRBV20-1	TRBJ1-2	SARTVYGYT
TRBV7-9	-	ASSLVGLAGGPYEQY
TRBV6-1	-	ASTTIPPYEQY
TRBV15	TRBJ2-3	ATSWTSGSTDTQY
TRBV5-1	TRBJ2-7	ASSWPAGKLGQGAYEQY
TRBV4-1	TRBJ2-1	ASSQQGLAGGNEQF
TRBV28	TRBJ1-2	ASSLGHGYT
TRBV14	TRBJ2-7	ASSLRWTLEQY
TRBV11-2	TRBJ2-1	ASSLVIAGGLPSYNEQF
TRBV5-8	TRBJ2-3	ASSWTGSISDTQY
TRBV5-5	TRBJ2-7	ASSFGPGGSYEQY
TRBV5-1	TRBJ1-5	ASSLTPLGEANQPQH
TRBV28	TRBJ2-3	ASRNRALMGTDTQY
TRBV5-5	TRBJ2-3	ASSLARSLADTQY
TRBV7-3	TRBJ2-3	ASSRGSTDTQY
TRBV5-4	TRBJ2-7	ASSKTAHEQY
TRBV9	TRBJ1-2	ASSSGTAYGYT
TRBV19	TRBJ2-5	ASSRSSGWAQETQY
TRBV6-6	TRBJ1-5	ASSRGGGNQPQH
TRBV11-3	TRBJ2-7	ASSSRQTALSYEQY
TRBV5-1	TRBJ2-2	ASSLITTAGGPVLTGELF
TRBV30	TRBJ2-3	AWSRQGGRDTQY
TRBV5-5	TRBJ1-5	ASSLKTGSNQPQH
TRBV11-2	TRBJ1-1	ASSLDRRGTEAF
TRBV5-1	TRBJ1-1	ASSAQGNTEAF
TRBV7-3	TRBJ2-2	ASSPLPGKNTGELF
TRBV5-1	TRBJ2-7	ASSSRTGGYEQY
TRBV7-9	TRBJ1-5	ASSPGTGGRPQH
TRBV18	TRBJ1-5	ASSPKFEGPQH
TRBV2	TRBJ2-3	ASSFADTQY
TRBV5-1	TRBJ2-5	ASSLSGHQETQY